Detailed here is one T cell receptor beta chain. Profiling relied on immunoSEQ multiplex PCR, and the TCRdb table lists in-frame clones only, not all of them. In the table there are about 160,000 clones, roughly 90% of which are singletons. The sample comes from a study of control samples from healthy donors and cancer patients. This CDR3 comprises 17 residues. CDR1 is MDHEN, CDR2 SYDVKM, per germline. V gave up 4 bases and J gave up 3 bases; unmatched junction bases: 12. This receptor was identified in a man younger than 40 in good health. Sequenced material: blood. The rearrangement uses TRBV28 and TRBJ1-3; 7 bases match TRBD1. CDR3 nucleotide sequence: TGTGCCAGCAGTTCGTACCCTCAGACAGGGAGTGGAAACACCATATATTTT. Encoded protein: CASSSYPQTGSGNTIYF.